This T cell receptor (beta chain) originates from a study of T-cell memory formation after mild COVID-19. TCRdb re-analysed the 5' RACE reads in MiXCR, keeping a single row per CDR3 protein. This table holds around 300,000 distinct CDR3 sequences, 13% found once. The V end lost 4 bases, the J end lost 7 bases, and 13 bases lay between the germline ends. This CDR3 comprises 13 residues. Germline V gene data show CDR1 as SEHNR and CDR2 as FQNEAQ (reference sequence). At least ten counts were recorded for this clonotype. This clonotype was sampled from a young man who had mild COVID-19 (a few samples of this study predate the infection). Cell type and time point are not known. The chain joins TRBV7-9 to TRBJ1-1; D remains ambiguous. Specimen: PBMCs or a T cell subset sorted from them (not recorded which). This CDR3 reads CASSSYHGSEAFF. CDR3 in DNA: TGTGCCAGCAGCTCGTATCATGGCAGTGAAGCTTTCTTT.